This entry features one T cell receptor (beta chain) sequence. Assay used: immunoSEQ multiplex PCR; TCRdb lists only in-frame clones, some missing. The data hold 120,000 or so clones, with approximately 90% observed a single time. The CDR3 has 12 amino acids. Deletions cut 3 bases from V and 1 base from J, with 4 bases between. Germline lookup yields CDR1 KGHSH and CDR2 LQKENI. This sample is part of a study of control samples from healthy donors and cancer patients. The sequence was collected from a man aged 18 to 30 in good health. The chain has TRBV18 and TRBJ2-7; D not resolved. The sample was blood. The CDR3 loop reads CASSPYSYEQYF. The CDR3 region has the DNA TGTGCCAGCTCACCTTATTCCTACGAGCAGTACTTC.